This T cell receptor beta chain derives from a study of cytomegalovirus exposure and HLA in healthy donors. Study-wide findings and caveats: A later analysis linked a missense DCLRE1C variant to TCR beta V- and J-gene trimming.

The V end lost 0 bases, the J end lost 2 bases, and 9 bases lay between the germline ends. The CDR3 spans 14 residues. Germline V gene data show CDR1 as SGHNT and CDR2 as YYREEE (reference sequence). PCR used 60 Vbeta primers and 13 Jbeta primers. The data were produced by immunoSEQ multiplex PCR, yet TCRdb's version contains in-frame clones alone and is incomplete. The sample data list about 70,000 clones. As concerns this clone: Antigen unknown.

This rearrangement joins TRBV5-4 to TRBJ2-7; D possibly corresponds to TRBD2 (6 bases). This receptor was obtained from a female donor in good health and CMV-seropositive. Sequenced sample: PBMCs. CDR3 in amino acids: CASSLGLGAYEQYF. CDR3 nucleotide sequence: TGTGCCAGCAGCTTGGGACTAGGGGCCTACGAGCAGTACTTC.